This entry features one TCR beta chain sequence. The CDR3 covers 14 residues. Germline trimming cut 6 bases from V and 7 bases from J; bases unmatched to any gene: 4. Germline assignment: CDR1 SEHNR and CDR2 FQNEAQ (reference sequence). The data belong to a study of T cell changes during pregnancy in multiple sclerosis. Repertoires were generated with immunoSEQ multiplex PCR, while TCRdb's copy carries only in-frame clones and drops some. The sample records 57,000 or so clones, 90% being singletons. The J gene is TRBJ1-4, the V gene TRBV7-9; 11 nucleotides align to TRBD1. The sample consisted of peripheral blood, taken in the third trimester of pregnancy. The origin of this receptor is a female donor in good health, enrolled as a control in a pregnancy study. CDR3 nucleotides: TGTGCCAGCAGATCCGGGACAGGGGGTGAAAAACTGTTTTTT. It translates to CASRSGTGGEKLFF.